This is a list of T cell receptor beta chains from one sample in a study of shared clonotypes between healthy human individuals. Sequencing was performed with immunoSEQ multiplex PCR; in TCRdb, only in-frame clones are kept and a portion is missing. The data show nearly 750,000 clones, over 60% seen once. Sequences were obtained from memory CD4+ T cells sorted from blood. The receptors here all came from a woman aged 25-40 years in good health. The CDR3 runs from the conserved cysteine through the conserved F or W. D genes are given only for firm matches. Some rows have no size entry. The others give once, few or many, or a class for an expanded clone.

D gene	V gene	J gene	clone size	CDR3 protein	CDR3 DNA
-	TRBV7-8	TRBJ1-4	many	CASSPMTGRPTNEKLFF	TGTGCCAGCAGCCCCATGACAGGCCGACCAACTAATGAAAAACTGTTTTTT
TRBD1	TRBV18	TRBJ2-5	few	CASSTGTGARETQYF	TGTGCCAGCTCAACAGGGACAGGGGCGCGGGAGACCCAGTACTTC
-	TRBV6-6	TRBJ1-1	-	CASSRQDPNTEAFF	TGTGCCAGCAGTAGACAGGACCCGAACACTGAAGCTTTCTTT
-	TRBV19	TRBJ1-5	-	CASSYDRRNQPQHF	TGTGCCAGTAGTTATGACAGACGCAATCAGCCCCAGCATTTT
-	TRBV5-4	TRBJ2-7	many	CASSRKGSNEQYF	TGTGCCAGCAGCCGGAAGGGATCCAACGAGCAGTACTTC
-	TRBV4-1	TRBJ1-1	-	CASSLARGRANTEAFF	TGCGCCAGCAGCCTCGCCCGTGGTCGGGCGAACACTGAAGCTTTCTTT
TRBD1	TRBV28	TRBJ1-2	-	CASLTGTYGYTF	TGTGCCAGCTTGACAGGGACCTATGGCTACACCTTC
-	TRBV5-1	TRBJ2-2	-	CASSNMAGDTGELFF	TGCGCCAGCAGCAATATGGCAGGGGACACCGGGGAGCTGTTTTTT
TRBD2	TRBV7-9	TRBJ2-5	-	CASSLSGGLETQYF	TGTGCCAGCAGCTTATCGGGAGGGCTAGAGACCCAGTACTTC
TRBD1	TRBV7-9	TRBJ1-4	-	CASSMGQFTNEKLFF	TGTGCCAGCAGCATGGGACAGTTTACTAATGAAAAACTGTTTTTT